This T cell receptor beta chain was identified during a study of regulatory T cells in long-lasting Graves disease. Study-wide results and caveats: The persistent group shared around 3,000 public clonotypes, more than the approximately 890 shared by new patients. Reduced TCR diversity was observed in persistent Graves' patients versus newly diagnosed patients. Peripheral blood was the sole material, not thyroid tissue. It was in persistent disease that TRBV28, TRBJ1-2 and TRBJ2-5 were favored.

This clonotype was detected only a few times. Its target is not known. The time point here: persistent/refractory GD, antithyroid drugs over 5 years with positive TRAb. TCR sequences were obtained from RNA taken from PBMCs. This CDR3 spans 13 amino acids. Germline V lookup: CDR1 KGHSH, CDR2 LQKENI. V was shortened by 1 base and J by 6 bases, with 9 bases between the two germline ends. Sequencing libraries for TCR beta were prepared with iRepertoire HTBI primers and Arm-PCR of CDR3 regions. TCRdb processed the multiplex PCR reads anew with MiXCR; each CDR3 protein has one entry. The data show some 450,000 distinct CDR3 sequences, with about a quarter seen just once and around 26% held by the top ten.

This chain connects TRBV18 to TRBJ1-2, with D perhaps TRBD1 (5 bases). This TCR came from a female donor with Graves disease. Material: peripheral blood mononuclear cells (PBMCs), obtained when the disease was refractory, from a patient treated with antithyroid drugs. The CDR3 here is CASSPLREDGYTF. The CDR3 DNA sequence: TGTGCCAGCTCACCACTCAGGGAGGATGGCTACACCTTC.